A single T cell receptor (beta chain) is shown here with its context. Its antigen is still unknown. Data came from immunoSEQ multiplex PCR; TCRdb stores just in-frame clones and leaves some out. The sample consists of over 60,000 clones, roughly 87% of them appearing once. These data come from a study of OX40 agonist ivuxolimab in advanced cancers. Turning to the study itself: The dose-escalation cohort was about 83% male, with a mean age of 60 years, ranging about 20 to 85.

General study points: Clonal expansion by week 6 occurred in CD4+ and CD8+ blood T cells (at 0.1 to 3.0 mg/kg). CD8+ T cells (on average) carried more expanded clones than CD4+ T cells. Determination of antigen specificity was not performed for the expanded peripheral T cells.

The input for sequencing was CD4+ or CD8+ T cells sorted from blood, taken in a trial of the OX40 agonist ivuxolimab. The receptor comes from an adult with an advanced solid tumor such as melanoma, head and neck, liver or kidney cancer.

The CDR3 region is CASSPRRNSYEQYF. As DNA, the CDR3 is TGTGCCAGCAGCCCCCGACGGAATTCCTACGAGCAGTACTTC. The V call is TRBV11-2, the J call TRBJ2-7; no reliable D call. CDR3 size: 14 residues. The ends were cut back, 5 bases at V and 1 base at J, with 12 bases in the middle. The germline gives CDR1 SGHAT, CDR2 FQNNGV.